The 19 T cell receptor beta chains listed next were all sequenced from one sample in a study of cytomegalovirus exposure and HLA in healthy donors. Amplification used 60 Vbeta primers and 13 Jbeta primers. Data came from immunoSEQ multiplex PCR; TCRdb stores just in-frame clones and leaves some out. The sample yields roughly 120,000 clones, around 76% seen once. The sample consisted of PBMCs. The receptors were sampled from a man aged 55 to 70 in good health and CMV-seropositive.

The chain is built from TRBV5-1 and TRBJ2-5; 8 bases agree with TRBD2. Germline CDR1 SGHRS, CDR2 YFSETQ. The CDR3 totals 15 residues. V trimming: 4 bases; J trimming: 5 bases; junction bases outside the gene matches: 10. Here the CDR3 reads CASSVRTSIVETQYF. The DNA of the CDR3 is TGCGCCAGCAGCGTGCGGACTAGCATCGTGGAGACCCAGTACTTC.

This clone has just a few counts. The rearrangement uses TRBV5-1 and TRBJ2-6, with unresolved D. Germline lookup yields CDR1 SGHRS and CDR2 YFSETQ. The length of the CDR3 is 14 residues. V was trimmed by 2 bases and J by 0 bases, leaving 3 bases between them. CDR3 nucleotides: TGCGCCAGCAGCTTCAACTCTGGGGCCAACGTCCTGACTTTC. It codes for CASSFNSGANVLTF. Full variable domain (rest looked up from reference TRBV5-1 and TRBJ2-6): KAGVTQTPRYLIKTRGQQVTLSCSPISGHRSVSWYQQTPGQGLQFLFEYFSETQRNKGNFPGRFSGRQFSNSRSEMNVSTLELGDSALYLCASSFNSGANVLTFGAGSRLTVL.

V is TRBV6-1 and J is TRBJ2-1, with D perhaps matching TRBD2 (6 bases). Trimming took 4 bases from V and 4 from J, leaving 17 bases between them. The germline gives CDR1 MNHNS, CDR2 SASEGT. This CDR3 spans 16 amino acids. CDR3 region: CASSGPGDPRYNEQFF. The CDR3 DNA sequence: TGTGCCAGCAGTGGTCCGGGAGACCCGCGATACAATGAGCAGTTCTTC.

The CDR3 DNA reads as TGTGCCAGCAACCCGGGGTTCGACAATGAGCAGTTCTTC. Protein sequence: CASNPGFDNEQFF. J is TRBJ2-1 and V is TRBV9; D may be TRBD2 (5 bases). The V gene's germline CDR1 is SGDLS and CDR2 YYNGEE. Trimming removed 6 bases at V and 5 bases at J, with 12 bases between. This CDR3 has 13 amino acids.

This clone was observed a single time. This chain connects TRBV7-6 to TRBJ2-7, with a tentative D call TRBD2 (5 bases). Trimming cost V 0 bases and J 1 base, with 13 bases left between them. CDR3 length: 16 residues. CDR1 SGHVS and CDR2 FNYEAQ come from the germline V gene. This CDR3 is CASSLAHTRGSYEQYF. CDR3 DNA: TGTGCCAGCAGCTTAGCGCACACCCGGGGTTCCTACGAGCAGTACTTC.

The V call is TRBV5-1, the J call TRBJ1-1, with D perhaps TRBD1 (5 bases). Trimming took 3 bases from V and 6 from J, leaving 12 bases between them. The CDR3 consists of 13 residues. The V gene's germline CDR1 is SGHRS and CDR2 YFSETQ. The CDR3 bases are TGCGCCAGCAGCTGGGGGACGGGGGCTGAAGCTTTCTTT. This translates into CASSWGTGAEAFF.

This clone was found once. The J gene is TRBJ1-5, the V gene TRBV19; 8 bases align to TRBD1. V shed 6 bases and J 1 base; nucleotides not matched to a gene: 5. The CDR3 covers 15 residues. From germline, CDR1 is LNHDA and CDR2 SQIVND (reference sequence). The CDR3 DNA sequence: TGTGCCAGTAGATCGGACAGGGCCAGCAATCAGCCCCAGCATTTT. Translating gives CASRSDRASNQPQHF.

The chain employs TRBV5-1 and TRBJ2-2; 8 positions match TRBD1. Trimming cost V 5 bases and J 3 bases; bases outside gene matches: 6. CDR3 length: 15 residues. Looked up from germline, CDR1 is SGHRS and CDR2 is YFSETQ. This chain's CDR3 is CASRKGQGDTGELFF. The CDR3 DNA reads as TGCGCCAGCAGGAAAGGACAGGGCGACACCGGGGAGCTGTTTTTT.

The chain combines TRBV30 with TRBJ2-5, with 12 bases identical to TRBD1. J gave up 4 bases and V 5 bases, and 8 bases lay outside the gene matches. The CDR3 runs 15 residues. From germline, CDR1 is GTSNPN and CDR2 SVGIG (reference sequence). The CDR3 region is CAWATGTGGLETQYF. The DNA of the CDR3 is TGTGCCTGGGCGACTGGGACAGGGGGCTTAGAGACCCAGTACTTC.

The chain is built from TRBV7-8 and TRBJ2-6; TRBD1 agrees at 10 bases. The CDR3 contains 19 residues. The V segment lost 6 bases and the J segment 3 bases; nucleotides outside the gene matches: 14. From germline, CDR1 is SGHVS and CDR2 FQNEAQ. The CDR3 nucleotides read TGTGCCAGCAGTTTCCTCAGACAGGGGGCGCCGGGTGGGGCCAACGTCCTGACTTTC. Translating gives CASSFLRQGAPGGANVLTF. Using reference TRBV7-8 and TRBJ2-6 for the parts outside the CDR3, the full variable domain is GAGVSQSPRYKVAKRGQDVALRCDPISGHVSLFWYQQALGQGPEFLTYFQNEAQLDKSGLPSDRFFAERPEGSVSTLKIQRTQQEDSAVYLCASSFLRQGAPGGANVLTFGAGSRLTVL.

This chain links TRBV9 with TRBJ2-3, with 8 nucleotides matching TRBD2. J gave up 0 bases and V 0 bases, and 6 bases lay outside the gene matches. The germline gives CDR1 SGDLS, CDR2 YYNGEE. The CDR3 is made up of 17 amino acids. CDR3 sequence (DNA): TGTGCCAGCAGCGTAGGGGCGGGGGGCCCAAGCACAGATACGCAGTATTTT. It specifies CASSVGAGGPSTDTQYF.

The table lists this clone with a count of one. V usage is TRBV6-5 and J usage is TRBJ2-6, with D tentatively TRBD1 (6 bases). The CDR3 loop spans 14 amino acids. The germline V gene has CDR1 MNHEY and CDR2 SVGAGI. V lost 5 bases and J 4 bases, leaving 9 bases between the germline ends. CDR3 protein: CASSRGSGANVLTF. DNA for the CDR3: TGTGCCAGCAGTAGGGGGTCCGGGGCCAACGTCCTGACTTTC.

This chain joins TRBV5-4 and TRBJ2-7; 7 nucleotides agree with TRBD1. The CDR3 has 15 amino acids. The V gene end was trimmed by 1 base and the J gene end by 4 bases; junction bases not matched to a gene: 8. CDR1 and CDR2 (germline): SGHNT, YYREEE (reference sequence). The CDR3 DNA follows: TGTGCCAGCAGCTTGTCGGGTACAGGGGATTACGAGCAGTACTTC. It yields the protein CASSLSGTGDYEQYF. The full variable domain, completed using reference TRBV5-4 and TRBJ2-7, is ETGVTQSPTHLIKTRGQQVTLRCSSQSGHNTVSWYQQALGQGPQFIFQYYREEENGRGNFPPRFSGLQFPNYSSELNVNALELDDSALYLCASSLSGTGDYEQYFGPGTRLTVT.

This chain joins TRBV4-2 and TRBJ1-4; no clear D. Trimming pared 4 bases from V and 6 bases from J, leaving 24 bases between. This CDR3 comprises 18 residues. Germline values: CDR1 LGHNA, CDR2 YNFKEQ. The chain's CDR3 is CASSPVYHHGDEDEKLFF. CDR3 nucleotides: TGTGCCAGCAGCCCAGTGTACCACCACGGGGATGAGGATGAAAAACTGTTTTTT.

The gene calls are TRBV4-2 and TRBJ2-1; a possible D gene is TRBD1 (6 bases). Germline-derived CDR1 and CDR2 are LGHNA and YNFKEQ. V was shortened by 1 base and J by 7 bases, with 14 bases between the two germline ends. The CDR3 is 15 residues long. The DNA of the CDR3 is TGTGCCAGCAGCCAAGCTGGAAGGGGGTATAATGAGCAGTTCTTC. Its protein is CASSQAGRGYNEQFF.

The chain combines TRBV7-2 with TRBJ2-7; 9 bases are a match to TRBD1. After removal of 2 bases from V and 12 bases from J, the junction contained 11 bases not matched to a gene. CDR1 SGHTA and CDR2 FQGNSA come from the germline V gene. This CDR3 region has 14 residues. The CDR3 here is CASSLKDYRGRMYF. In nucleotides, the CDR3 is TGTGCCAGCAGCTTAAAAGATTACAGGGGGCGTATGTACTTC.

The chain carries TRBV29-1 and TRBJ2-1, with 10 bases aligning to TRBD2. The germline gives CDR1 SQVTM, CDR2 ANQGSEA. Losses at the gene ends were 4 bases for V and 5 bases for J; bases not matched to a gene: 2. The CDR3 length is 13 residues. This CDR3 reads CSVGTSGDNEQFF. DNA for the CDR3: TGCAGCGTTGGGACTAGCGGAGACAATGAGCAGTTCTTC.

The chain uses TRBV5-1 and TRBJ1-1, with D possibly being TRBD1 (5 bases). CDR3 length: 14 residues. Germline CDR1 is SGHRS and CDR2 is YFSETQ. V was pared by 2 bases and J by 6 bases, with 14 bases between. DNA for the CDR3: TGCGCCAGCAGCTTTACGGACACGAAGGCTGAAGCTTTCTTT. It encodes CASSFTDTKAEAFF.

The J gene is TRBJ1-2, the V gene TRBV28, with 10 positions matching TRBD1. Germline assignment: CDR1 MDHEN and CDR2 SYDVKM. J gave up 4 bases and V 5 bases, and 10 bases lay outside the gene matches. The CDR3 covers 16 residues. The CDR3 DNA sequence: TGTGCCAGCAGTACCCGGGACAGGGGAAGGAGCTATGGCTACACCTTC. Its translation is CASSTRDRGRSYGYTF.